This TCR beta chain was recovered during a study of T-cell memory formation after mild COVID-19. Study-wide context: Most TCR clusters belonged to a single donor.

V lost 2 bases and J lost 4; bases outside the gene matches: 7. Germline V gene sequence: CDR1 MNHEY, CDR2 SVGAGI. The CDR3 contains 17 residues. Study conclusions and caveats: There was a balanced CD4/CD8 profile in clones contracting day 15 to 85, and later expanders leaned CD4+.

TCRdb redid the calling of the 5' RACE reads with MiXCR, one entry per CDR3 protein. The sample shows roughly 310,000 distinct CDR3 sequences, 15% to 20% of them seen only once. This clonotype was observed a few times. Its specificity is unknown. The TCR sequence derives from a man aged 18 to 29 who had mild COVID-19 (a few samples of this study predate the infection). Cell type and time point are not known. The sample taken for sequencing was PBMCs or a T cell subset sorted from them (not recorded which). This chain joins TRBV6-5 and TRBJ2-2; 10 bases fit TRBD2. The CDR3 nucleotides read TGTGCCAGCAGTTACGGGGTAGCGGGGGGCGGCACCGGGGAGCTGTTTTTT. Translation: CASSYGVAGGGTGELFF.